This paragraph covers one TCR beta chain sequence. The antigen it recognizes is unknown. No quality values exist for individual bases; no much larger clone is one base distant. Patients with autoimmune disease history or receiving systemic immunosuppression were excluded from the trial. In every dose cohort, peripheral blood was drawn for TCR sequencing at baseline, cycle 4 day 1, and cycle 7 day 1. The samples were taken from a phase I, first-in-human, multicenter, open-label dose-escalation trial of ivuxolimab. Adults with locally advanced or metastatic melanoma, renal cell carcinoma, hepatocellular carcinoma or head and neck squamous cell carcinoma were enrolled in the trial. CD4+ and CD8+ T cells were sorted separately from peripheral blood before TCR sequencing. The record originates from a study of OX40 agonist ivuxolimab in advanced cancers. For the study in its entirety: The costimulatory receptor OX40 (CD134) was targeted by ivuxolimab, a fully human IgG2 agonistic monoclonal antibody. Intravenous ivuxolimab was administered to patients every 2 weeks at six dose levels: 0.01, 0.1, 0.3, 1.5, 3 and 10 mg/kg. Of the 50 to 55 dose-escalation patients, hepatocellular carcinoma was present in roughly 19, melanoma in approximately 15, renal cell carcinoma in 9 and head and neck cancer in 9. In the dose-escalation cohort, over 65% of patients were male, and the mean age was about 55 years, with a range of about 23 to 90. Prior anti-PD-1, anti-PD-L1 or anti-CTLA-4 therapy was permitted, and checkpoint inhibitors had been received by about two fifths of dose-escalation patients. Partial responses were achieved by three dose-escalation patients, of whom one had hepatocellular carcinoma and two had cutaneous melanoma. The point of sequencing TCRbeta in the periphery was to test whether ivuxolimab changed TCR sequence diversity and drove clonal T-cell expansion. The paper covers the monotherapy dose-escalation part of the phase I ivuxolimab trial, which included N of about 56 patients. Paper-wide results and their limitations: Clonal expansion of both CD4+ and CD8+ blood T cells was observed from baseline to week 6 at doses 0.1 to 3.0 mg/kg. Which antigens the clonally expanded peripheral T cells were specific for was not determined. After ivuxolimab, expanded clones were on average more numerous among CD8+ T cells than among CD4+ T cells. In partial responders in the 0.1-3.0 mg/kg groups, normalized peripheral clonal expansion was found to be among the lowest, especially among CD8+ T cells. Low levels of normalized T-cell clonal expansion were also seen in some patients who did not respond.

For sequencing of the TCRbeta CDR3 region, genomic DNA was extracted from the sorted cells. The immunoSEQ Assay was used to sequence the TCRbeta CDR3 regions. TCRdb limited this immuneACCESS table to in-frame rearrangements with V and J called. A share of clones is missing; checked studies link under half to unresolved V genes, and the rest is unexplained. Present in this sample are approximately 76,000 clones, about 89% of which were seen just once. The ten largest make up approximately 0.63% of the sample. According to the germline V gene, CDR1 reads SGHVS and CDR2 reads FQNEAQ. V has 3 bases trimmed and J has 8 bases trimmed; junction bases matching no gene number 6. From the cysteine through the phenylalanine, the CDR3 covers 13 amino acids. CDR3 DNA only is kept here, 39 bases in frame from base 1.

The sample here was CD4+ or CD8+ T cells sorted from blood, taken in a trial of the OX40 agonist ivuxolimab. The receptor chain draws on TRBV7-8 and TRBJ1-2; TRBD1 fits 7 bases in the junction. This TCR came from an adult with an advanced solid tumor such as melanoma, head and neck, liver or kidney cancer. The DNA reads as follows: TGTGCCAGCAGCTTGAGGGGACAGCGCGGCTACACCTTC. Its product reads: CASSLRGQRGYTF.